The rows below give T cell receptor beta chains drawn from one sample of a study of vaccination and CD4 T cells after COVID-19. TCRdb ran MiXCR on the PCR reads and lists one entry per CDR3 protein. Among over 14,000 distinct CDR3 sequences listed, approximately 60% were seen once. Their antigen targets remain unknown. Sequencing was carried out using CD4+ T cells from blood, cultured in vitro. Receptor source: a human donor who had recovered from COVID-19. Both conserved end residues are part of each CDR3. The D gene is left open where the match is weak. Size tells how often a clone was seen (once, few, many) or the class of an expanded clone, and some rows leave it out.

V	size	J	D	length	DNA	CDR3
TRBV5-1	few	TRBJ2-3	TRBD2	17	TGCGCCAGCAGCCCCTACCTTAGCGGGGGGAGCACAGATACGCAGTATTTT	CASSPYLSGGSTDTQYF
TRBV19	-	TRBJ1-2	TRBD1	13	TGTGCCAGTAGGTCGGACAGGGGGATTGGCTACACCTTC	CASRSDRGIGYTF
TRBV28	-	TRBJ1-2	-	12	TGTGCCAGCAGTGGGGCATTCCAAGGCTACACCTTC	CASSGAFQGYTF
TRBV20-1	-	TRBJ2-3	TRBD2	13	TGCAGTGCTACTAAAATACTAGCGGATACGCAGTATTTT	CSATKILADTQYF
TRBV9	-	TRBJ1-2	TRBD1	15	TGTGCCAGCAGCGCCAGCGGGACAGGAACAGGAGGCTACACCTTC	CASSASGTGTGGYTF
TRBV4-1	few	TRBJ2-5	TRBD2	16	TGCGCCAGCAGCCAGCGCTTAGCGGGAGGGCAAGAGACCCAGTACTTC	CASSQRLAGGQETQYF
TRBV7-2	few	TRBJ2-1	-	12	TGTGCCAGCAGCTTTCAGGTCAATGAGCAGTTCTTC	CASSFQVNEQFF
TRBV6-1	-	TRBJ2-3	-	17	TGTGCCAGCAGGGGACAGGGAACTAGCGGAGGCACAGATACGCAGTATTTT	CASRGQGTSGGTDTQYF
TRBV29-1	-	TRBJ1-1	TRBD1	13	TGCAGCGTTGAAATAGGACAGGGTTTGGAAGCTTTCTTT	CSVEIGQGLEAFF
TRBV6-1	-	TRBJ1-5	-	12	TGTGCCAACGGACAGCAATATCAGCCCCAGCATTTT	CANGQQYQPQHF
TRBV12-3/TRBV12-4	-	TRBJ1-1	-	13	TGTGCCAGCAGCTCTACATCGAACACTGAAGCTTTCTTT	CASSSTSNTEAFF
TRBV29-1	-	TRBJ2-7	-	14	TGCAGCGTTACCCTAGGGGGGGAGGGCCGGGAGCAGTACTTC	CSVTLGGEGREQYF
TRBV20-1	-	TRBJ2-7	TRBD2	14	TGCAGTGCTAAAGGGGGGACTAGCGATTACGAGCAGTACTTC	CSAKGGTSDYEQYF
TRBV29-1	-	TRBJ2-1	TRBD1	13	TGCAGCGCGGGACAGACAATCTACAATGAGCAGTTCTTC	CSAGQTIYNEQFF
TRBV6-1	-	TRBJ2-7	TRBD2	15	TGTGCCAGCAGACTTACTAGCGGGAGCTCCTACGAGCAGTACTTC	CASRLTSGSSYEQYF
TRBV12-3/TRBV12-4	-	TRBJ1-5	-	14	TGTGCCAGCAGTGAGAGACCGGACGTTAAGCCCCAGCATTTT	CASSERPDVKPQHF
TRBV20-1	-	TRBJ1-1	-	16	TGCAGTGCTAGAGTTCTACAGGCCCCTATGAACACTGAAGCTTTCTTT	CSARVLQAPMNTEAFF
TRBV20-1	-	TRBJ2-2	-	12	TGCAGTGCCACCTGGCACACCGGGGAGCTGTTTTTT	CSATWHTGELFF
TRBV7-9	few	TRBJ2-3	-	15	TGTGCCAGCAGCTCGATCGCTAGGAGCACAGATACGCAGTATTTT	CASSSIARSTDTQYF
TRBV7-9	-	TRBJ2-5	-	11	TGTGCCAGCAGCTCAGAGGAGACCCAGTACTTC	CASSSEETQYF
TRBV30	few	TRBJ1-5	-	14	TGTGCCTGGAGTTTAACCAGCGCAGCGCAGCCCCAGCATTTT	CAWSLTSAAQPQHF
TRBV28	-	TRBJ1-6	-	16	TGTGCCAGCAGTCGAGACCCTTTAAGACGGGGGTCACCCCTCCACTTT	CASSRDPLRRGSPLHF
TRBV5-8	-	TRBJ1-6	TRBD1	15	TGTGCCAGCAGTCGGACAGGGGGCCCAAATTCACCCCTCCACTTT	CASSRTGGPNSPLHF
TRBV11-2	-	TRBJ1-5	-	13	TGTGCCAGCAGCTTAGACGTGGGTCAGCCCCAGCATTTT	CASSLDVGQPQHF
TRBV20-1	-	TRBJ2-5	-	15	TGCAGTGCTAGAGATGGCGGGGAGGACCGAGAGACCCAGTACTTC	CSARDGGEDRETQYF
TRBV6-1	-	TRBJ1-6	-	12	TGTGCCAGCCAGACGGGTTTTAAGCCCCTCCACTTT	CASQTGFKPLHF
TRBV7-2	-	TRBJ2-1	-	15	TGTGCCAGCAGCTTAAACCCATTCCCGAGCAATGAGCAGTTCTTC	CASSLNPFPSNEQFF
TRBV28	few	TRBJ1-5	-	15	TGTGCCAGCACCACGTGGGTGGGGGGCAATCAGCCCCAGCATTTT	CASTTWVGGNQPQHF
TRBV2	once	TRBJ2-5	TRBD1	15	TGTGCCAGCAGTGGGACAGGGGGTTTGGAAGAGACCCAGTACTTC	CASSGTGGLEETQYF
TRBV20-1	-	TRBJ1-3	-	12	TGCAGTGCTAGACACACTGGAAACACCATATATTTT	CSARHTGNTIYF
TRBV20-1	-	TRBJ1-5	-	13	TGCAGTGCCCTAGGGCAGTACAATCAGCCCCAGCATTTT	CSALGQYNQPQHF
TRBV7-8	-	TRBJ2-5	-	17	TGTGCCAGCAGCTTAGCGAGCTTCGTGGGTATCCAAGAGACCCAGTACTTC	CASSLASFVGIQETQYF
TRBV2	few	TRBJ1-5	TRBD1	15	TGTGCCAGCAGCGGACAGGGCGTCAGTGGTCAGCCCCAGCATTTT	CASSGQGVSGQPQHF
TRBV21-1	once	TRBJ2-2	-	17	TGTGCCAGCAGCGCCAATGGGGGGAGGGTAAACACCGGGGAGCTGTTTTTT	CASSANGGRVNTGELFF
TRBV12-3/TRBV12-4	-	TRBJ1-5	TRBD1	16	TGTGCCAGCAGTTTATGGGACAGGGGTTTTGGTCAGCCCCAGCATTTT	CASSLWDRGFGQPQHF
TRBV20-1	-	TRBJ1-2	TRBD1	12	TGCAGTGCTGATAGACAGGGTGATGGCTACACCTTC	CSADRQGDGYTF
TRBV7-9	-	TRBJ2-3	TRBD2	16	TGTGCCAGCAGCTCCACCGGGACTAGCGTCACAGATACGCAGTATTTT	CASSSTGTSVTDTQYF
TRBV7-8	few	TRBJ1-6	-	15	TGTGCCAGCAGCTTAGAAAGGGGGGCGGCCCTACCCCTCCACTTT	CASSLERGAALPLHF
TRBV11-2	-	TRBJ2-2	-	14	TGTGCCAGCAGCTGGGACGGCAACACCGGGGAGCTGTTTTTT	CASSWDGNTGELFF
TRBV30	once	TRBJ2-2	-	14	TGTGCCTGGACCCGATTCGCGAACACCGGGGAGCTGTTTTTT	CAWTRFANTGELFF
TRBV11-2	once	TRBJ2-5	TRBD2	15	TGTGCCAGCAGTACAGCGGGCGGGAGGGTGGAGACCCAGTACTTC	CASSTAGGRVETQYF
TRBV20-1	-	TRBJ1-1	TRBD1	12	TGCAGTGCTAGCGGGACAGGCACTGAAGCTTTCTTT	CSASGTGTEAFF
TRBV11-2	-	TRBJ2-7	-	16	TGTGCCAGCAGCTTAGATCCCGTGACAGACTCCTACGAGCAGTACTTC	CASSLDPVTDSYEQYF
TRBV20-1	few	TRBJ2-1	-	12	TGCAGTGCTGCCCAACTAGCCAATGAGCAGTTCTTC	CSAAQLANEQFF
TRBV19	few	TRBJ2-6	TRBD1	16	TGTGCCAGTACGGACAGGGGCTCTCGTGGGGCCAACGTCCTGACTTTC	CASTDRGSRGANVLTF
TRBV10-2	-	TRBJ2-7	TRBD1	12	TGCGCCAGCTCCGGGACAGGGGGCGAGCAGTACTTC	CASSGTGGEQYF
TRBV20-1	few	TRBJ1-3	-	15	TGCAGTGCGCGAAGTGGCCGGGACGGCGGAAACACCATATATTTT	CSARSGRDGGNTIYF